This paragraph reports one T cell receptor beta chain. Its matching antigen is unknown. One base away lies a much larger clone, so this may be a sequencing read error. The sample originates from a study of T cell repertoires in cytomegalovirus infection. Study in general: An indication of both CMV infection and matching HLA type came from public TCR beta signatures. Broader study findings: In two of eight donors, the top clonotype was HLA-C-restricted CMV-specific.

Germline CDR1 and CDR2: SEHNR and FQNEAQ (reference sequence). V lost 5 bases and J 0 bases, leaving 8 bases between the germline ends. The CDR3 length is 13 residues. TCRdb called the reads again in MiXCR, with one record for every CDR3 protein. The repertoire holds some 220,000 distinct CDR3 sequences, with about 39% as singletons. The material was CD8+ T cells from cultured PBMCs, obtained from culture after CMV antigen stimulation. The chain uses TRBV7-9 and TRBJ2-7, with D uncertain. The TCR originated in a human donor in good health (CMV status not recorded). Some clones in this sample may be carry-over from other donors' samples. CDR3 DNA sequence: TGTGCCAGCAGCCCCGAAAGCTCCTACGAGCAGTACTTC. Its translation is CASSPESSYEQYF.